Shown below are 10 T cell receptor beta chains from a single sample sequenced in a study of blood T cell repertoires in COVID-19. Profiling relied on immunoSEQ multiplex PCR, and the TCRdb table lists in-frame clones only, not all of them. Of fewer than 200,000 clones in the sample, 60% to 80% were seen once. The sample comprised peripheral blood. The origin of the receptors is a woman aged 65 to 85 with acute or convalescent COVID-19.

This clone was found a few times. The genes are TRBV7-3 and TRBJ2-6; 7 positions match TRBD2. The CDR3 consists of 18 residues. V lost 5 bases and J lost 0; bases outside the gene matches: 10. Germline CDR1 is SGHTA and CDR2 is FQGTGA. The DNA for the CDR3 is TGTGCCAGCAGCCCAAAGCGGGGCGGACCCTCTGGGGCCAACGTCCTGACTTTC. This sequence encodes CASSPKRGGPSGANVLTF.

The chain links TRBV25-1 to TRBJ1-2; perhaps TRBD1 as D (5 bases). Germline V gene lookup returns CDR1 MGHDK and CDR2 SYGVNS. The CDR3 totals 14 residues. Trimming took 1 base from V and 3 from J, leaving 9 bases between them. CDR3 bases: TGTGCCAGCAGTGAATTCGGGGGTTACTATGGCTACACCTTC. Translation: CASSEFGGYYGYTF.

The V and J genes are TRBV19 and TRBJ2-3; 9 positions match TRBD1. The CDR3 length is 14 residues. J gave up 7 bases and V 8 bases, and 10 bases lay outside the gene matches. The germline gives CDR1 LNHDA, CDR2 SQIVND (reference sequence). CDR3 in amino acids: CASGRTGEAYTQYF. The CDR3 DNA reads as TGTGCCAGTGGGAGGACAGGGGAGGCATATACGCAGTATTTT. Together with reference TRBV19 and TRBJ2-3, the CDR3 gives the full variable domain: DGGITQSPKYLFRKEGQNVTLSCEQNLNHDAMYWYRQDPGQGLRLIYYSQIVNDFQKGDIAEGYSVSREKKESFPLTVTSAQKNPTAFYLCASGRTGEAYTQYFGPGTRLTVL.

The chain combines TRBV30 with TRBJ2-1, with 9 bases lining up with TRBD2. The V gene's germline CDR1 is GTSNPN and CDR2 SVGIG (reference sequence). Trimming took 0 bases from V and 5 from J; bases not matched to a gene: 5. The CDR3 is made up of 15 amino acids. For the CDR3, the DNA is TGTGCCTGGAGTGTAGGGCTAGCGGGAAACAATGAGCAGTTCTTC. Translating gives CAWSVGLAGNNEQFF. Full variable domain (remainder filled in from reference TRBV30 and TRBJ2-1): SQTIHQWPATLVQPVGSPLSLECTVEGTSNPNLYWYRQAAGRGLQLLFYSVGIGQISSEVPQNLSASRPQDRQFILSSKKLLLSDSGFYLCAWSVGLAGNNEQFFGPGTRLTVL.

The rearrangement uses TRBV9 and TRBJ2-2; no reliable D call. With 0 bases removed from V and 2 bases from J, the gap between germline ends came to 5 bases. In germline, CDR1 is SGDLS, CDR2 YYNGEE. The CDR3 loop spans 14 amino acids. CDR3 protein: CASSVAYNTGELFF. The CDR3 region has the DNA TGTGCCAGCAGCGTAGCCTATAACACCGGGGAGCTGTTTTTT.

CDR3 loop: CASSWNLGGIREKLFF. CDR3 nucleotides: TGTGCCAGCAGTTGGAATCTAGGGGGCATTAGAGAAAAACTGTTTTTT. V gene TRBV6-2 or TRBV6-3 combines with J gene TRBJ1-4, with 7 bases fitting TRBD1. Germline V gene lookup returns CDR1 MNHEY and CDR2 SVGEGT. The CDR3 totals 16 residues. The V gene end was trimmed by 4 bases and the J gene end by 8 bases; junction bases not matched to a gene: 13.

The J gene is TRBJ2-1, the V gene TRBV19, with 8 bases fitting TRBD2. From germline, CDR1 is LNHDA and CDR2 SQIVND (reference sequence). The CDR3 covers 14 residues. V lost 3 bases, J lost 6 bases, and 4 bases stayed unmatched. CDR3: CASSIGTSGNEQFF. CDR3 sequence (DNA): TGTGCCAGTAGTATCGGGACTAGTGGCAATGAGCAGTTCTTC. Together with reference TRBV19 and TRBJ2-1, the CDR3 gives the full variable domain: DGGITQSPKYLFRKEGQNVTLSCEQNLNHDAMYWYRQDPGQGLRLIYYSQIVNDFQKGDIAEGYSVSREKKESFPLTVTSAQKNPTAFYLCASSIGTSGNEQFFGPGTRLTVL.

This chain connects TRBV5-1 to TRBJ2-1, with D possibly matching TRBD1 (6 bases). The CDR3 covers 15 residues. CDR1 and CDR2 from the germline V gene are SGHRS and YFSETQ. V gave up 4 bases and J gave up 8 bases, with 19 bases separating them. The CDR3 here is CASSRQNRQEDEQFF. CDR3 coding DNA: TGCGCCAGCAGCCGCCAAAACCGACAGGAGGATGAGCAGTTCTTC. The full variable domain, with the rest looked up from reference TRBV5-1 and TRBJ2-1, is KAGVTQTPRYLIKTRGQQVTLSCSPISGHRSVSWYQQTPGQGLQFLFEYFSETQRNKGNFPGRFSGRQFSNSRSEMNVSTLELGDSALYLCASSRQNRQEDEQFFGPGTRLTVL.

This chain links TRBV7-8 with TRBJ1-5; 7 positions match TRBD1. The germline CDR1 and CDR2 sequences are SGHVS and FQNEAQ. The CDR3 covers 13 residues. V was clipped by 7 bases and J by 4 bases; unmatched bases: 4. CDR3: CASKQGINQPQHF. The DNA of the CDR3 is TGTGCCAGCAAACAGGGGATAAATCAGCCCCAGCATTTT.

V and J are TRBV6-6 and TRBJ1-3; 7 nucleotides agree with TRBD1. There are 16 residues in the CDR3. V lost 6 bases to trimming and J lost 0 bases; unmatched junction nucleotides: 8. Germline V gene data show CDR1 as MNHNY and CDR2 as SVGAGI (reference sequence). The CDR3 reads CASRVPGQSSGNTIYF. The CDR3 nucleotides are TGTGCCAGCAGGGTTCCGGGACAGAGCTCTGGAAACACCATATATTTT.